This TCR beta chain was recorded in a study of CD8 T cells in Susac syndrome. RNA in amounts of about 0.45 to 1 ug was reverse transcribed with random hexamers. One entry per CDR3 protein results from TCRdb running MiXCR on the immunoSEQ multiplex PCR reads. The sample carries 150,000 to 200,000 distinct CDR3 sequences, more than 85% recorded once. V was clipped by 2 bases and J by 4 bases, with 6 bases between them. Germline CDR1 SQVTM, CDR2 ANQGSEA. The CDR3 has 11 amino acids. This clonotype showed up just a few times. The origin of this receptor is a human donor with Susac syndrome. The rearrangement uses TRBV29-1 and TRBJ2-7, with D possibly matching TRBD1 (6 bases). The sequenced material came from CD8+ T cells from PBMCs. The CDR3 nucleotides are TGCAGCGTTGAACAGGGGTACGAGCAGTACTTC. Amino acids: CSVEQGYEQYF.